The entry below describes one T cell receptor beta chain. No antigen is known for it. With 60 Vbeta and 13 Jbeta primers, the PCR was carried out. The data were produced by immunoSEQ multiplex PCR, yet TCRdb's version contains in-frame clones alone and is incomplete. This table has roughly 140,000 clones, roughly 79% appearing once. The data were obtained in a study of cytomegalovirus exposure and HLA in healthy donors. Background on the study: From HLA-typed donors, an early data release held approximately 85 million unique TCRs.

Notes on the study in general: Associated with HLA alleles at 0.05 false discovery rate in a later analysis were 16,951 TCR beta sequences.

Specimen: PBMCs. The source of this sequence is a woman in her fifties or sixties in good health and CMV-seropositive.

The CDR3 sequence is CASSLVPQVPSSYEQYF. For the CDR3, the DNA is TGTGCCAGCAGCTTAGTTCCACAGGTTCCAAGCTCCTACGAGCAGTACTTC. The chain combines TRBV7-6 with TRBJ2-7, with D maybe TRBD1 (5 bases). V lost 1 base and J 0 bases, leaving 16 bases between the germline ends. The CDR3 has 17 amino acids. CDR1 SGHVS and CDR2 FNYEAQ come from the germline V gene.